In this sample, the clone carrying this T cell receptor (beta chain) turned up many times. V shed 1 base, J shed 9 bases, and the junction held 8 bases outside the gene matches. The CDR3 is made up of 16 amino acids. Per germline, CDR1 LGHNA and CDR2 YSLEER. TCRdb ran MiXCR on the 5' RACE reads and lists one entry per CDR3 protein. This table has about 30,000 distinct CDR3 sequences, about 6% appearing once. This sample was taken from a study of spatial heterogeneity in lung cancer. Whole-study context: Samples were obtained from approximately 76 donors, all untreated early-stage non-small cell lung cancer patients.

Time point defined: blood at routine non-recurrence follow-up after resection. No cells were sorted before sequencing. The whole RNA sequenced was extracted from tumor, nontumor lung or frozen PBMC. Sequencing used PBMCs, obtained at follow-up. This rearrangement joins TRBV4-3 to TRBJ1-6, with 8 positions matching TRBD1. The clonotype was recovered from a male donor with early-stage non-small cell lung cancer. The CDR3 DNA follows: TGCGCCAGCAGCCAAGTCTTCCGGACAGGGTTTTCACCCCTCCACTTT. It codes for CASSQVFRTGFSPLHF.